This entry lists 30 T cell receptor beta chains sequenced from one sample in a study of T-cell reconstitution after alpha-beta-depleted transplantation in children. Preparation of the TCRbeta library used unique molecular identifiers. TCRdb recomputed calls from the PCR reads with MiXCR, one row per CDR3 protein. The repertoire includes roughly 500,000 distinct CDR3 sequences, around a third of them detected once, and around 2.3% sits in the top ten. The sample consisted of PBMCs from the stem cell graft donor, taken from the stem cell graft. These receptor sequences come from a human donor who donated a stem cell graft to a child with aplastic anemia.

The CDR3 DNA is TGCGCCAGCAGCGGGGGACAGGGGTTCGCTGAAGCTTTCTTT. Translation gives CASSGGQGFAEAFF. The chain combines TRBV5-1 with TRBJ1-1, with 10 positions matching TRBD1. J gave up 6 bases and V 4 bases, and 6 bases lay outside the gene matches. The germline CDR1 and CDR2 sequences are SGHRS and YFSETQ. This CDR3 contains 14 residues.

This clonotype appeared a few times. The V and J genes are TRBV5-1 and TRBJ1-1; D ambiguous. The CDR3 has 14 residues. Germline CDR1 SGHRS, CDR2 YFSETQ. V was clipped by 0 bases and J by 4 bases, with 10 bases between them. CDR3 nucleotides: TGCGCCAGCAGCTTGGACGGCACCAGCACTGAAGCTTTCTTT. This gives the protein CASSLDGTSTEAFF.

The chain recombines TRBV5-4 with TRBJ1-3; TRBD1 might be the D (5 bases). The CDR3 spans 16 residues. From germline, CDR1 is SGHNT and CDR2 YYREEE (reference sequence). V lost 0 bases and J lost 0, with 10 bases in between. CDR3 DNA: TGTGCCAGCAGCTTGGACAGGTCCGGCTCTGGAAACACCATATATTTT. Translated, it gives CASSLDRSGSGNTIYF.

This clonotype was counted a few times. This chain joins TRBV6-1 and TRBJ2-7; weak D call: TRBD1 (6 bases). Germline CDR1 MNHNS, CDR2 SASEGT. The V gene lost 6 bases and the J gene lost 2 bases, with 14 bases spanning the gap. The CDR3 is 14 residues long. The CDR3 protein is CASSQRTETYEQYF. CDR3 coding DNA: TGTGCCAGCAGCCAACGGACAGAAACCTACGAGCAGTACTTC.

The rearrangement uses TRBV3-1 and TRBJ2-5; D possibly uses TRBD1 or TRBD2 (5 bases each). Trimming took off 0 bases at V and 5 bases at J, with 13 bases between the two ends. This CDR3 is built from 15 residues. Germline V gives CDR1 LGHDT, CDR2 YNNKEL (reference sequence). CDR3 in amino acids: CASSQDLVGTETQYF. The CDR3 DNA reads TGTGCCAGCAGCCAAGATCTAGTGGGGACGGAGACCCAGTACTTC.

This clonotype has only a few counts. The chain uses TRBV6-1 and TRBJ1-1; no firm D call. Germline V lookup: CDR1 MNHNS, CDR2 SASEGT. This CDR3 has 16 amino acids. V dropped 7 bases and J dropped 4 bases, with 22 bases sitting between them. DNA of the CDR3: TGTGCCAGCATCGGGTATAAGGGCGGAGCGGTCACTGAAGCTTTCTTT. This gives the protein CASIGYKGGAVTEAFF.

This sequence joins TRBV12-3 or TRBV12-4 and TRBJ2-1; 7 bases map to TRBD2. CDR3 length: 16 amino acids. J lost 5 bases, V lost 6 bases, and 13 bases had no gene match. This chain's CDR3 is CASSLVGGGVDNEQFF. CDR3 nucleotides: TGTGCCAGCAGCCTCGTCGGGGGAGGGGTAGACAATGAGCAGTTCTTC.

This clonotype was recorded a few times. The chain links TRBV18 to TRBJ2-6, with D uncertain. Trimming removed 3 bases at V and 0 bases at J, with 12 bases between. The CDR3 spans 17 residues. Germline-derived CDR1 and CDR2 are KGHSH and LQKENI. The CDR3 nucleotides read TGTGCCAGCTCACCGGTTGCTACGAACTCTGGGGCCAACGTCCTGACTTTC. This gives the protein CASSPVATNSGANVLTF.

The chain uses TRBV18 and TRBJ1-2, with D hard to call. This CDR3 has 12 residues. Germline CDR1 reads KGHSH; CDR2 reads LQKENI. The V and J ends lost 3 bases and 4 bases respectively, with 6 bases between them. The CDR3 DNA is TGTGCCAGCTCACCTCGATCCTATGGCTACACCTTC. This translates into CASSPRSYGYTF.

The gene calls are TRBV11-2 and TRBJ1-1; D is possibly TRBD1 (5 bases). The CDR3 length is 17 residues. Trimming shortened V by 0 bases and J by 1 base, and 15 bases separated the two germline ends. CDR1 and CDR2 (germline): SGHAT, FQNNGV. CDR3 coding DNA: TGTGCCAGCAGCTTAGAAGGGGAAATACTTGCGAACACTGAAGCTTTCTTT. This encodes CASSLEGEILANTEAFF.

The table lists this clonotype with a few counts. The chain joins TRBV11-1 to TRBJ2-1, with D unresolved. V was clipped by 5 bases and J by 0 bases, with 8 bases between them. Germline V gives CDR1 SGHAT, CDR2 FQDESV (reference sequence). This CDR3 is 14 amino acids long. CDR3 sequence: CASSDIRSYNEQFF. Written as DNA, the CDR3 is TGTGCCAGCAGCGACATCCGCTCCTACAATGAGCAGTTCTTC.

The V call is TRBV12-5, the J call TRBJ2-7; D ambiguous. V lost 0 bases to trimming and J lost 6 bases, with 9 bases between them. The CDR3 extends over 13 amino acids. Germline assignment: CDR1 LGHNT and CDR2 FRNRAP. CDR3 sequence (DNA): TGTGCTAGTGGTTTGGTCGAAGGCGGCGAGCAGTACGTC. Translated: CASGLVEGGEQYV.

The chain uses TRBV12-3 or TRBV12-4 and TRBJ2-1, with 7 bases matching TRBD1. This CDR3 region has 14 residues. Trimming at V came to 5 bases and at J to 2 bases, leaving 3 bases not matched to a gene. The CDR3 region is CASSPQGAYNEQFF. The CDR3 DNA follows: TGTGCCAGCAGTCCCCAGGGGGCCTACAATGAGCAGTTCTTC.

The gene calls are TRBV11-1 and TRBJ1-1; 8 nucleotides match TRBD1. CDR1 and CDR2 (germline): SGHAT, FQDESV (reference sequence). This CDR3 is 18 amino acids long. The trim removed 5 bases at V and 4 bases at J, leaving 18 bases unmatched. CDR3 sequence reads: CASSLSVRQGFGGTEAFF. In nucleotides, the CDR3 is TGTGCCAGCAGCCTCTCCGTTCGACAGGGGTTCGGGGGCACTGAAGCTTTCTTT.

This clonotype was counted a few times. This rearrangement joins TRBV2 to TRBJ1-1; D uncertain. The CDR3 covers 16 residues. Germline V gives CDR1 SNHLY, CDR2 FYNNEI. V dropped 7 bases and J dropped 0 bases, with 18 bases sitting between them. The CDR3 DNA reads TGTGCCAGCACGCGACTACCTCAGGTTCTGAACACTGAAGCTTTCTTT. Translating gives CASTRLPQVLNTEAFF.

Details on this clonotype: At one of its ends the junction is not consistent with the germline gene, which may arise from a read error. The gene calls are TRBV7-9 and TRBJ1-1; 9 bases are a match to TRBD1. Germline values: CDR1 SEHNR, CDR2 FQNEAQ (reference sequence). This CDR3 has 14 amino acids. The CDR3 DNA reads as TGTGCCAGCAGCCGGGACAGGGAAAGCACTGACGCTTTCTTT. Translated, it gives CASSRDRESTDAFF.

The rearrangement uses TRBV5-5 and TRBJ2-2; tentatively, D is TRBD1 (6 bases). The V end was cut by 3 bases, the J end by 2 bases, with 14 bases between. CDR1 is SGHKS, CDR2 YYEKEE, per germline (reference sequence). This CDR3 region has 16 residues. This CDR3 is CASSSQGGLNTGELFF. In DNA form, the CDR3 reads TGTGCCAGCAGCTCCCAAGGGGGATTAAACACCGGGGAGCTGTTTTTT.

The rearrangement uses TRBV12-3 or TRBV12-4 and TRBJ2-7; 10 positions match TRBD2. The V and J ends lost 6 bases and 1 base, in that order; junction bases with no gene match: 6. This CDR3 is 15 amino acids long. The CDR3 sequence is CASRPASGSSYEQYF. As DNA, the CDR3 is TGTGCCAGCAGGCCGGCTAGCGGGAGTTCCTACGAGCAGTACTTC.

The chain is built from TRBV19 and TRBJ1-2; TRBD1 is a possible D gene (6 bases). V lost 2 bases, J lost 4 bases, and 11 bases lay in between. The CDR3 spans 14 residues. Germline V gene sequence: CDR1 LNHDA, CDR2 SQIVND (reference sequence). This chain's CDR3 is CASSINRDGYGYTF. The DNA of the CDR3 is TGTGCCAGTAGTATAAACAGGGACGGCTATGGCTACACCTTC.

The V and J genes are TRBV7-9 and TRBJ2-1; TRBD1 matches 8 bases. Germline V CDR1 and CDR2: SEHNR, FQNEAQ (reference sequence). Trimming took 5 bases from V and 8 from J; bases not matched to a gene: 8. The CDR3 is 14 residues long. CDR3 protein: CASSPGQGWHEQFF. In DNA, the CDR3 is TGTGCCAGCAGCCCTGGACAGGGTTGGCATGAGCAGTTCTTC.

CDR3: CATSAFRGLADTQYF. The CDR3 nucleotides are TGTGCCACCAGTGCCTTCAGGGGATTGGCAGATACGCAGTATTTT. V usage is TRBV24-1 and J usage is TRBJ2-3, with D perhaps matching TRBD1 (6 bases). Trimming removed 5 bases from V and 4 bases from J, with 15 bases in between. Germline CDR1 and CDR2: KGHDR and SFDVKD. The CDR3 extends over 15 amino acids.

The chain combines TRBV12-3 or TRBV12-4 with TRBJ2-7; D is perhaps TRBD1 (5 bases). The length of the CDR3 is 12 residues. Trimming shortened V by 6 bases and J by 12 bases, and 18 bases separated the two germline ends. CDR3 DNA: TGTGCCAGCAGAATTGGGCCAGGGTTGCCGTACTTC. It codes for CASRIGPGLPYF.

This clonotype was found a few times. V gene TRBV5-6 combines with J gene TRBJ2-2; D is uncertain. Deletions cut 0 bases from V and 3 bases from J, with 15 bases between. Looked up from germline, CDR1 is SGHDT and CDR2 is YYEEEE. The CDR3 runs to 17 residues. The CDR3 coding sequence is TGTGCCAGCAGCTTGGCCATCCTTTTCGTGGACACCGGGGAGCTGTTTTTT. Residues: CASSLAILFVDTGELFF.

Only a few counts were recorded for this clonotype. This sequence joins TRBV9 and TRBJ1-1; 12 nucleotides line up with TRBD1. Germline V gene sequence: CDR1 SGDLS, CDR2 YYNGEE. V lost 0 bases and J lost 10; bases outside the gene matches: 7. The CDR3 loop spans 15 amino acids. The CDR3 DNA sequence: TGTGCCAGCAGCGTAGGTGGGACAGGGGGCGCGGTAGCTTTCTTT. Amino acid sequence: CASSVGGTGGAVAFF.

The V gene is TRBV5-1, the J gene TRBJ1-2; 10 bases line up with TRBD1. Germline CDR1 is SGHRS and CDR2 is YFSETQ. The CDR3 is 15 residues long. Trimming at V came to 4 bases and at J to 4 bases, leaving 7 bases not matched to a gene. The CDR3 sequence: CASSTWTGGIYGYTF. The CDR3 nucleotides read TGCGCCAGCAGCACGTGGACAGGGGGTATCTATGGCTACACCTTC.

This clonotype was seen many times. The chain recombines TRBV29-1 with TRBJ2-3; tentative D call: TRBD2 (5 bases). CDR1 and CDR2 from the germline V gene are SQVTM and ANQGSEA. Deletions cut 3 bases from V and 6 bases from J, with 13 bases between. This CDR3 has 13 residues. The CDR3 nucleotides are TGCAGCGTTGAGGTCAGGAGGAAGGATACGCAGTATTTT. It translates to CSVEVRRKDTQYF.

V is TRBV6-1 and J is TRBJ1-1, with 12 bases that match TRBD1. CDR1 MNHNS and CDR2 SASEGT come from the germline V gene. This CDR3 has 16 residues. V was pared by 3 bases and J by 1 base, with 3 bases of the junction left unmatched. The CDR3 loop is CASSEGTGGWNTEAFF. The CDR3 region has the DNA TGTGCCAGCAGTGAGGGGACAGGGGGCTGGAACACTGAAGCTTTCTTT.

This clonotype was counted between two and nine times. The V call is TRBV20-1, the J call TRBJ1-1; 8 bases are a match to TRBD1. The CDR3 is made up of 12 amino acids. The germline V gene has CDR1 DFQATT and CDR2 SNEGSKA (reference sequence). The CDR3 spells CSGGQGNTEAFF. Written as DNA, the CDR3 is TGCAGCGGTGGACAGGGGAACACTGAAGCTTTCTTT.

The chain is built from TRBV29-1 and TRBJ1-2, with D perhaps TRBD1 (6 bases). Trimming pared 4 bases from V and 8 bases from J, leaving 20 bases between. CDR1 is SQVTM, CDR2 ANQGSEA, per germline. The CDR3 consists of 14 residues. The CDR3 reads CSVGQKGGRGGYTF. The CDR3 DNA follows: TGCAGCGTTGGCCAGAAGGGGGGAAGAGGCGGCTACACCTTC.

This clonotype was seen a few times. The CDR3 spells CASSFLAGGPLGTDTQYF. CDR3 DNA sequence: TGTGCCAGCAGTTTCCTAGCGGGAGGGCCTCTTGGCACAGATACGCAGTATTTT. The rearrangement joins TRBV6-2 or TRBV6-3 to TRBJ2-3, with 12 bases lining up with TRBD2. CDR3 size: 18 residues. In germline, CDR1 is MNHEY, CDR2 SVGEGT. J gave up 1 base and V 4 bases, and 9 bases lay outside the gene matches.